One T cell receptor beta chain is described in this entry. Its antigen is currently unknown. This specimen comes from a study of cytomegalovirus exposure and HLA in healthy donors. Study background: Some 85 million unique TCRs, all from HLA-typed donors, were included in an early release of the data. General study points: V- and J-gene trimming of TCR beta was linked (in a later analysis) to a missense DCLRE1C variant.

PCR employed 60 Vbeta and 13 Jbeta primers. Measured with immunoSEQ multiplex PCR; TCRdb has only the in-frame clones, and not every one. The table records about 150,000 clones, 70% to 90% of them present only once. The CDR3 contains 14 residues. After removal of 6 bases from V and 3 bases from J, the junction contained 7 bases not matched to a gene. Germline assignment: CDR1 MNHEY and CDR2 SVGAGI. This TCR was recovered from a male donor in good health and CMV-seronegative. The rearrangement uses TRBV6-5 and TRBJ1-1; TRBD1 matches 7 bases. Material for sequencing was PBMCs. The CDR3 region is CASSGRDRYTEAFF. The CDR3 bases are TGTGCCAGCAGCGGTAGGGACAGATACACTGAAGCTTTCTTT.